This TCR beta chain was captured in a study of blood T cell repertoires in COVID-19. Study-level information: The United States, Italy and Spain were the sources of the acute and convalescent COVID-19 samples.

Germline loops: CDR1 MNHEY, CDR2 SMNVEV (reference sequence). V was shortened by 5 bases and J by 0 bases, with 13 bases between the two germline ends. The CDR3 has 15 amino acids. Original analysis: Estimated nucleated cell counts came from reference gene primer amplification. The data were produced by immunoSEQ multiplex PCR, yet TCRdb's version contains in-frame clones alone and is incomplete. That table is the source of V, J and clone size, and D and trimming were worked out from the DNA. The data contain about 260,000 clones, 80% to 90% of them seen just once; the ten biggest clones take up 2% to 2.5%.

The TCR was taken from a woman between 45 and 65 years old with acute or convalescent COVID-19. V gene TRBV27 combines with J gene TRBJ1-1; D call uncertain. Sample: peripheral blood. The CDR3: CASSTSLGMNTEAFF. CDR3 bases: TGTGCCAGCAGTACCTCGCTCGGGATGAACACTGAAGCTTTCTTT.